The clone carrying this T cell receptor (beta chain) was seen just once. Profiled with immunoSEQ multiplex PCR; TCRdb holds only in-frame clones, not every one. The sample has over 100,000 clones; 88% are singletons. The record originates from a study of identifying expanded T cells in peripheral blood. Looked up from germline, CDR1 is LNHDA and CDR2 is SQIVND (reference sequence). The CDR3 spans 15 residues. V shed 4 bases and J shed 3 bases, with 15 bases lying between them. The clonotype originates from a person aged 18 to 70 in good health. Sequenced material: blood. The chain is built from TRBV19 and TRBJ2-5; weak D call: TRBD1 (5 bases). CDR3 protein: CASSTSGSREETQYF. The CDR3 DNA is TGTGCCAGTAGTACTAGTGGGTCCAGGGAAGAGACCCAGTACTTC. The whole variable domain, filled in from reference TRBV19 and TRBJ2-5, reads DGGITQSPKYLFRKEGQNVTLSCEQNLNHDAMYWYRQDPGQGLRLIYYSQIVNDFQKGDIAEGYSVSREKKESFPLTVTSAQKNPTAFYLCASSTSGSREETQYFGPGTRLLVL.